These 14 T cell receptor beta chains share one sample of origin, sequenced in a study of memory CD4+ T cells and cytomegalovirus serostatus. Data came from immunoSEQ multiplex PCR; TCRdb stores just in-frame clones and leaves some out. This sample has some 52,000 clones, with under 80% found just once. Single viable CD3+CD4+CD8-CD45RO+ cells were sorted as the memory CD4+ T cells. Sequencing was done on a sample of memory CD4+ T cells from blood. Receptor source: an adult in good health and CMV-seronegative.

The genes are TRBV5-4 and TRBJ1-1; D gene uncertain. The V end was cut by 6 bases, the J end by 1 base, with 10 bases between. CDR1 is SGHNT, CDR2 YYREEE, per germline (reference sequence). This CDR3 has 13 amino acids. CDR3 nucleotide sequence: TGTGCCAGCACAACCCAGGAGAACACTGAAGCTTTCTTT. This codes for CASTTQENTEAFF.

The chain carries TRBV7-9 and TRBJ2-5; 9 positions agree with TRBD2. V was pared by 4 bases and J by 5 bases, with 11 bases of the junction left unmatched. Germline-derived CDR1 and CDR2 are SEHNR and FQNEAQ (reference sequence). The CDR3 loop spans 16 amino acids. The CDR3 DNA reads TGTGCCAGCAGCTCCCCAGGCGGGGGGGCTTATGAGACCCAGTACTTC. Protein: CASSSPGGGAYETQYF.

The chain couples TRBV6-1 to TRBJ1-2, with D hard to call. V gave up 6 bases and J gave up 3 bases, with 11 bases separating them. The germline CDR1 and CDR2 sequences are MNHNS and SASEGT. CDR3 size: 13 residues. The CDR3 bases are TGTGCCAGCAGCCCCGGTATGGACTATGGCTACACCTTC. Translated: CASSPGMDYGYTF.

This chain links TRBV6-5 with TRBJ2-3; 7 bases match TRBD1. V lost 6 bases and J lost 5; bases outside the gene matches: 11. The CDR3 is 15 residues long. Germline CDR1 MNHEY, CDR2 SVGAGI. CDR3 in amino acids: CASRLGQPMEDTQYF. The CDR3 region has the DNA TGTGCCAGCAGGTTGGGACAGCCGATGGAAGATACGCAGTATTTT.

The chain joins TRBV5-1 to TRBJ1-1, with 7 bases aligning to TRBD1. V shed 4 bases, J shed 0 bases, and the junction held 9 bases outside the gene matches. The CDR3 extends over 16 amino acids. Germline V gives CDR1 SGHRS, CDR2 YFSETQ. This chain's CDR3 is CASSKDRPELNTEAFF. CDR3 coding DNA: TGCGCCAGCAGCAAGGACAGGCCTGAACTGAACACTGAAGCTTTCTTT.

The chain is built from TRBV18 and TRBJ1-2; D is unresolved. This CDR3 is 17 amino acids long. Germline V lookup: CDR1 KGHSH, CDR2 LQKENI. Trimming left V 3 bases short and J 2 bases short, with 19 bases between. CDR3 sequence reads: CASSPLGGSDGNYGYTF. The CDR3 DNA reads as TGTGCCAGCTCACCTCTCGGTGGATCGGACGGAAACTATGGCTACACCTTC.

The CDR3 loop is CAWSDRTTGFYGYTF. The CDR3 nucleotides read TGTGCCTGGAGCGACCGTACAACAGGATTCTATGGCTACACCTTC. The chain employs TRBV30 and TRBJ1-2; possible D gene TRBD1, 5 bases. Trimming shortened V by 3 bases and J by 4 bases, and 18 bases separated the two germline ends. CDR1 is GTSNPN and CDR2 is SVGIG in the germline V gene (reference sequence). This CDR3 is 15 amino acids long.

The chain couples TRBV7-2 to TRBJ2-1, with D perhaps assigned TRBD1 or TRBD2 (5 bases each). Germline assignment: CDR1 SGHTA and CDR2 FQGNSA. The CDR3 has 15 amino acids. Trimming left V 1 base short and J 4 bases short, with 11 bases between. The CDR3 is CASSLDGGRYNEQFF. The CDR3 DNA reads TGTGCCAGCAGCTTAGATGGGGGTCGATACAATGAGCAGTTCTTC. The variable domain in full, completed from reference TRBV7-2 and TRBJ2-1, reads GAGVSQSPSNKVTEKGKDVELRCDPISGHTALYWYRQSLGQGLEFLIYFQGNSAPDKSGLPSDRFSAERTGGSVSTLTIQRTQQEDSAVYLCASSLDGGRYNEQFFGPGTRLTVL.

As concerns this clone: At one of its ends the junction is not consistent with the germline gene, which may arise from a read error. The chain carries TRBV7-6 and TRBJ2-5; D gene uncertain. This CDR3 is built from 12 residues. Germline lookup yields CDR1 SGHVS and CDR2 FNYEAQ. The chain's CDR3 is CASSSRQETRYF. The CDR3, as DNA: TGTGCCAGCAGCTCCCGCCAAGAGACCCGGTACTTC.

The rearrangement links TRBV7-9 to TRBJ2-1; 8 bases line up with TRBD1. Germline lookup yields CDR1 SEHNR and CDR2 FQNEAQ (reference sequence). The J segment lost 4 bases and the V segment lost 4 bases, leaving 9 bases of the junction unmatched. The CDR3 has 16 residues. This chain's CDR3 is CASSSFDRGFYNEQFF. The DNA of the CDR3 is TGTGCCAGCAGCTCCTTCGACAGGGGATTTTACAATGAGCAGTTCTTC.

This clone has more than one count but fewer than ten. V usage is TRBV28 and J usage is TRBJ1-2; perhaps TRBD1 as D (5 bases). CDR3 length equals 12 residues. The V end was cut by 7 bases, the J end by 2 bases, with 8 bases between. Germline V gives CDR1 MDHEN, CDR2 SYDVKM. The CDR3 sequence is CASKGPNYGYTF. The CDR3 DNA follows: TGTGCCAGCAAGGGACCCAACTATGGCTACACCTTC.

This clone was recorded a few times. This chain links TRBV7-9 with TRBJ2-3; the D gene is possibly TRBD1 (6 bases). Trimming pared 6 bases from V and 5 bases from J, leaving 15 bases between. The germline gives CDR1 SEHNR, CDR2 FQNEAQ (reference sequence). This CDR3 has 14 residues. The CDR3 DNA sequence: TGTGCCAGCAGTTTACAGGGAAGTGGAGATACGCAGTATTTT. Its protein is CASSLQGSGDTQYF.

The gene calls are TRBV2 and TRBJ2-2; 11 nucleotides agree with TRBD2. Germline V lookup: CDR1 SNHLY, CDR2 FYNNEI. V lost 4 bases and J lost 5; bases outside the gene matches: 0. The CDR3 is 14 residues long. CDR3 nucleotides: TGTGCCAGCAGTGTAGCGGGGGGGACCGGGGAGCTGTTTTTT. It encodes CASSVAGGTGELFF.

The chain recombines TRBV25-1 with TRBJ2-5, with 11 bases identical to TRBD1. V was clipped by 7 bases and J by 2 bases; unmatched bases: 6. The CDR3 has 15 amino acids. Germline CDR1 is MGHDK and CDR2 is SYGVNS. The CDR3, as DNA: TGTGCCAGCAACGCCGGGACAGGGGGGCAAGAGACCCAGTACTTC. Translating gives CASNAGTGGQETQYF.